The 3 T cell receptor beta chains presented below share a single source sample, sequenced in a study of Ad26.COV2.S vaccination and SARS-CoV-2 variants. Treatment defined: roughly 18 received Ad26.COV2.S at low or high dose, single or two shots; about 5 received placebo; per-sample allocation not given. Collection of samples fell on day 63 after the first vaccine or placebo injection. The method was immunoSEQ multiplex PCR; TCRdb's version includes in-frame clones alone and lacks a portion of them. Here the sample spans about 350,000 clones, 75% to 90% being singletons. The input for sequencing was peripheral blood, taken in a trial of Ad26.COV2.S vaccine versus placebo. These receptors all come from a person aged 18 to 65 who received the Ad26.COV2.S COVID-19 vaccine or a placebo.

The sample holds one count of this clone. The chain recombines TRBV27 with TRBJ2-7; tentative D call: TRBD1 (5 bases). Trimming left V 4 bases short and J 8 bases short, with 15 bases between. Germline lookup yields CDR1 MNHEY and CDR2 SMNVEV (reference sequence). The CDR3 has 13 residues. CDR3 DNA sequence: TGTGCCAGCAGTTCAGGGCTTATACTCCAGCAGTACTTC. It encodes CASSSGLILQQYF.

J is TRBJ2-1 and V is TRBV9; 12 bases align to TRBD1. Germline V gene data show CDR1 as SGDLS and CDR2 as YYNGEE. Trimming at V came to 0 bases and at J to 6 bases, leaving 10 bases not matched to a gene. CDR3 length: 18 residues. The CDR3: CASSVGDRGLHLRNEQFF. Here the CDR3 DNA reads TGTGCCAGCAGCGTAGGGGACAGGGGGCTTCATCTACGCAATGAGCAGTTCTTC.

V usage is TRBV9 and J usage is TRBJ2-7; a possible D gene is TRBD2 (6 bases). V was cut by 4 bases and J by 2 bases, with 19 bases left in between. This CDR3 is 16 amino acids long. In germline, CDR1 is SGDLS, CDR2 YYNGEE. This CDR3 reads CASSPVFGAGPYEQYF. The CDR3 DNA reads as TGTGCCAGCAGCCCCGTGTTCGGCGCGGGGCCCTACGAGCAGTACTTC. The full variable domain, completed using reference TRBV9 and TRBJ2-7, is DSGVTQTPKHLITATGQRVTLRCSPRSGDLSVYWYQQSLDQGLQFLIQYYNGEERAKGNILERFSAQQFPDLHSELNLSSLELGDSALYFCASSPVFGAGPYEQYFGPGTRLTVT.